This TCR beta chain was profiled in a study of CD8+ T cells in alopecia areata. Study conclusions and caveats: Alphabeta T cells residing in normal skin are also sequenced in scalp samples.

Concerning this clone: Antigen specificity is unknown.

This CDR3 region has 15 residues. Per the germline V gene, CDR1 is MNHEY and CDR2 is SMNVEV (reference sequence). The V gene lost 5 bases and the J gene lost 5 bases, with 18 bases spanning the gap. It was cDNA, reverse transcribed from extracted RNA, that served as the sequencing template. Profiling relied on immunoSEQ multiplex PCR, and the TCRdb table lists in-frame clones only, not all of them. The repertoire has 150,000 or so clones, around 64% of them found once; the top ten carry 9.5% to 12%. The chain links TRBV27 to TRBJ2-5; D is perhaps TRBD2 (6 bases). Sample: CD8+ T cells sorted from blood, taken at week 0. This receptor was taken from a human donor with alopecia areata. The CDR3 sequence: CASSPTLDYVETQYF. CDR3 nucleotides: TGTGCCAGCAGTCCGACCCTGGACTACGTTGAGACCCAGTACTTC.